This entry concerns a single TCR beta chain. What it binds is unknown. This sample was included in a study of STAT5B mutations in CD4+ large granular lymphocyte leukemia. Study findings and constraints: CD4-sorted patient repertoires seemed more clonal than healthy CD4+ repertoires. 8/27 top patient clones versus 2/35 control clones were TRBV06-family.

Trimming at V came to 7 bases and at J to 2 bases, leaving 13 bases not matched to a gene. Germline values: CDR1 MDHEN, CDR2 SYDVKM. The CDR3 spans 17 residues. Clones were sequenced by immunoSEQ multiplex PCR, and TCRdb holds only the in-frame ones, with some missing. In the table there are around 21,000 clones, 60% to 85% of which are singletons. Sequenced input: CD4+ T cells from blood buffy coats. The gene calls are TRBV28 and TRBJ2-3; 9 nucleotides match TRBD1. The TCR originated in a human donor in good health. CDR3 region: CASNPQGGTGHTDTQYF. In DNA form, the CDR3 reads TGTGCCAGCAACCCCCAGGGAGGGACAGGGCACACAGATACGCAGTATTTT.